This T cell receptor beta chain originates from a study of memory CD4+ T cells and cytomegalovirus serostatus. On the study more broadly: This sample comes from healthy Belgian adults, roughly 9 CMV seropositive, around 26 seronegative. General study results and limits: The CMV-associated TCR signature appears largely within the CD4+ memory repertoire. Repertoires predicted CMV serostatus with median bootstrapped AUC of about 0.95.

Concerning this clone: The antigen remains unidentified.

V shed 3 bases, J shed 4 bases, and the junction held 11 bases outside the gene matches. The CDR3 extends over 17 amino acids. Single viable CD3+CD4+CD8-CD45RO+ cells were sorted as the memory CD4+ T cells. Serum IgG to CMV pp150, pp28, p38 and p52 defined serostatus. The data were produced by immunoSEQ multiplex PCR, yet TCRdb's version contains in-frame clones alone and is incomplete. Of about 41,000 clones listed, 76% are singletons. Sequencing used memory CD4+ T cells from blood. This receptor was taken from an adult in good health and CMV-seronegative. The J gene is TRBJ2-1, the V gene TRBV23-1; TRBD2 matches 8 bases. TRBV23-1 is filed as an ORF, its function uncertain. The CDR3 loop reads CASSHRLSGSPYNEQFF. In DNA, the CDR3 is TGCGCCAGCAGTCACCGGTTAAGCGGGAGCCCTTACAATGAGCAGTTCTTC.